This T cell receptor beta chain was identified in a study of shared clonotypes between healthy human individuals. Looking at the study overall: Used for every donor were three CD4 naive, three CD4 memory, two CD8 naive and one CD8 memory plate. General study results and limits: The diversity represented, both genetic and in exposure history, was limited by few donors.

Germline values: CDR1 MNHEY, CDR2 SMNVEV (reference sequence). V lost 2 bases, J lost 2 bases, and 7 bases lay in between. CDR3 length: 13 amino acids. With respect to this clone: What it recognizes is unknown.

Original analysis: From ImmunoSEQ came sequences covering only the junction and carrying no quality scores, so filtering differed. The protocol was immunoSEQ multiplex PCR, while the TCRdb copy is restricted to in-frame clones and leaves out a portion. That table supplies the V and J calls and clone size; D and trimming were determined from the DNA. Here the sample spans about 1 million clones, about 75% being singletons. Sequencing input: memory CD4+ T cells sorted from blood. Subset noted: CD45RA-negative fraction. The chain has TRBV27 and TRBJ2-7; D not certain. This TCR came from a man between 18 and 29 years old in good health. For the CDR3, the DNA is TGTGCCAGCAGTTTACACCCCCCCTACGAGCAGTACTTC. Translated, it gives CASSLHPPYEQYF.